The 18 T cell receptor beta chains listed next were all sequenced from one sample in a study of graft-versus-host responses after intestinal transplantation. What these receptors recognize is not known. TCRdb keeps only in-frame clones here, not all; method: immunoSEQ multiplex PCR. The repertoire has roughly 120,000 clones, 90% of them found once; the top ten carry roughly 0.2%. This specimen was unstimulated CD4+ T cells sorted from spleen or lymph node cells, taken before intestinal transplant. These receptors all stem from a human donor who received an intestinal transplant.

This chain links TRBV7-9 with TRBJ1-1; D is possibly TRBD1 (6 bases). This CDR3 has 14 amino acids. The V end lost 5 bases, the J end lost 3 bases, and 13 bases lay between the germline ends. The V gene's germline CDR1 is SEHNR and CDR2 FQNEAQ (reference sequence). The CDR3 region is CASSVDRRYTEAFF. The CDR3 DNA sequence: TGTGCCAGCAGCGTGGACAGACGGTACACTGAAGCTTTCTTT.

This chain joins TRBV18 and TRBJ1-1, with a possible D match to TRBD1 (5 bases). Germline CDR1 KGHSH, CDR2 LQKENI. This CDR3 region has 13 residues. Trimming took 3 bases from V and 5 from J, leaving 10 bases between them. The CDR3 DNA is TGTGCCAGCTCACCGAAACGGGGGACTGAAGCTTTCTTT. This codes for CASSPKRGTEAFF.

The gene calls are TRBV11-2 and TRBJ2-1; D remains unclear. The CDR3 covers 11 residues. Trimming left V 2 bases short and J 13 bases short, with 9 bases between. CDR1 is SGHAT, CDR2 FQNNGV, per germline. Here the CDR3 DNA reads TGTGCCAGCAGCTTACGGGTCCCCCAGTTCTTC. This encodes CASSLRVPQFF.

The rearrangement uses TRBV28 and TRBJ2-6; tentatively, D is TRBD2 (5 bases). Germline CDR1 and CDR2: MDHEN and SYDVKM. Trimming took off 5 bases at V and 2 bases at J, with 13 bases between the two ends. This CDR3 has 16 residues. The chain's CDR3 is CASSEGLRAGANVLTF. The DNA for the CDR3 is TGTGCCAGCAGTGAAGGACTCCGGGCTGGGGCCAACGTCCTGACTTTC.

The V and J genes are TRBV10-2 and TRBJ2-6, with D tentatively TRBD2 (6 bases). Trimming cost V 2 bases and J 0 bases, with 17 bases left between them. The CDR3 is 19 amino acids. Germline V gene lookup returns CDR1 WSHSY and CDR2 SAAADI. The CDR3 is CASSEAGLTSLSGANVLTF. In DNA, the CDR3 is TGCGCCAGCAGTGAGGCGGGACTCACGAGTCTCTCTGGGGCCAACGTCCTGACTTTC.

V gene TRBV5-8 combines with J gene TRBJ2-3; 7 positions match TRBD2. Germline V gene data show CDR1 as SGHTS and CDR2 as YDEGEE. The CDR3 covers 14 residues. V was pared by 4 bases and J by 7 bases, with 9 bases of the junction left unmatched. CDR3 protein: CASSHEPGLHTQYF. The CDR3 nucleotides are TGTGCCAGCAGCCATGAACCGGGACTACATACGCAGTATTTT.

CDR3 protein: CASILDRGFYEQYF. For the CDR3, the DNA is TGTGCCAGCATCTTAGACAGGGGATTCTACGAGCAGTACTTC. The J gene is TRBJ2-7, the V gene TRBV6-1; 8 nucleotides line up with TRBD1. The CDR3 totals 14 residues. The V and J ends lost 7 bases and 3 bases, in that order; junction bases with no gene match: 8. CDR1 is MNHNS and CDR2 is SASEGT in the germline V gene.

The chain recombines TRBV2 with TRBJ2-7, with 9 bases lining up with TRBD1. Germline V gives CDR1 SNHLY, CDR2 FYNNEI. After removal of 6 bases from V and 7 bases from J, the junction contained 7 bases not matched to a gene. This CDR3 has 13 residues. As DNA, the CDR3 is TGTGCCAGCAGGGAACAGGGGGCGCAGGAGCAGTACTTC. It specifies CASREQGAQEQYF.

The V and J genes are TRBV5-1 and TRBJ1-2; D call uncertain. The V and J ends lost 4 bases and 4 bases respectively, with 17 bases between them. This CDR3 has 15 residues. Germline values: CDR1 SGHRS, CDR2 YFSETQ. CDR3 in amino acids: CASSPIPDGVYGYTF. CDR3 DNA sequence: TGCGCCAGCAGCCCGATACCCGACGGGGTCTATGGCTACACCTTC. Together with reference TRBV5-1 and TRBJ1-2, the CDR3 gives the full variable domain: KAGVTQTPRYLIKTRGQQVTLSCSPISGHRSVSWYQQTPGQGLQFLFEYFSETQRNKGNFPGRFSGRQFSNSRSEMNVSTLELGDSALYLCASSPIPDGVYGYTFGSGTRLTVV.

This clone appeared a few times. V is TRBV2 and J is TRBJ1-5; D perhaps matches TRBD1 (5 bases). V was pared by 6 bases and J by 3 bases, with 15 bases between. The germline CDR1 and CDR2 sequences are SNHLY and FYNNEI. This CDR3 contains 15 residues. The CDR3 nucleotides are TGTGCCAGCAGGGAGGGGCACCCCATCAATCAGCCCCAGCATTTT. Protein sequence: CASREGHPINQPQHF.

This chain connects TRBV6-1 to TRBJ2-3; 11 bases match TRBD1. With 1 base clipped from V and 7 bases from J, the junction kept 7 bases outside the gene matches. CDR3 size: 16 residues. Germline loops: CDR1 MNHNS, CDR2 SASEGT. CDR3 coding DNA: TGTGCCAGCAGTGAAGTCCCGGGGACAGGGGGGCATACGCAGTATTTT. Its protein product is CASSEVPGTGGHTQYF.

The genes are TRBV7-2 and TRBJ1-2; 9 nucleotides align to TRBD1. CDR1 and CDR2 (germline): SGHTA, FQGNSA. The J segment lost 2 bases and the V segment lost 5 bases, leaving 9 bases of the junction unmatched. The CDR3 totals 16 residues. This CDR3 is CASSPRWDRVNYGYTF. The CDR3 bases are TGTGCCAGCAGCCCGAGGTGGGACAGGGTGAACTATGGCTACACCTTC.

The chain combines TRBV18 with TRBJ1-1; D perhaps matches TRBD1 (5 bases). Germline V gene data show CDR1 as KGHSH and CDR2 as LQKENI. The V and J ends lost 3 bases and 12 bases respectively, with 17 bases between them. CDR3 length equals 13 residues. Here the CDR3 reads CASSPTGQGRTFF. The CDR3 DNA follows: TGTGCCAGCTCACCGACGGGCCAGGGCCGAACTTTCTTT.

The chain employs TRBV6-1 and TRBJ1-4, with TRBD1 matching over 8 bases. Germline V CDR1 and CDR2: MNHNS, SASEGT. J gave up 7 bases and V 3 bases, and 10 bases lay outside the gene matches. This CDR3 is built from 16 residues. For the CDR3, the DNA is TGTGCCAGCAGTGATCTCCAGGACAGGGCAGCTGAAAAACTGTTTTTT. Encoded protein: CASSDLQDRAAEKLFF.

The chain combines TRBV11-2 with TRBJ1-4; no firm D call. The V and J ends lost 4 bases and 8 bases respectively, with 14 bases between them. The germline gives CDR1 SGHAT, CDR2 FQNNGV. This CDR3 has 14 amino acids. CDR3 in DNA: TGTGCCAGCAGCTCGATCGGGATCGTAGAAAAACTGTTTTTT. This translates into CASSSIGIVEKLFF.

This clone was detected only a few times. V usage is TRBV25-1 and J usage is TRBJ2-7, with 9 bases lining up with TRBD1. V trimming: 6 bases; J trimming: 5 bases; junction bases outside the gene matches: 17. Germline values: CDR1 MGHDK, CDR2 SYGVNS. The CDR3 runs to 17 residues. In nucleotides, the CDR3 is TGTGCCAGCAGCGGAAGATTGGGACAGGGCCCTAGAGACGAGCAGTACTTC. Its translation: CASSGRLGQGPRDEQYF.

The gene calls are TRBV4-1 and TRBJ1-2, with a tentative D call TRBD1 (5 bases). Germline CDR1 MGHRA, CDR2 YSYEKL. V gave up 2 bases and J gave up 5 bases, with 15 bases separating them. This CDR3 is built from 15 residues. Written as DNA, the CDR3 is TGCGCCAGCAGCCAACCACAGGCGGCCCGATATGGCTACACCTTC. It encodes CASSQPQAARYGYTF.

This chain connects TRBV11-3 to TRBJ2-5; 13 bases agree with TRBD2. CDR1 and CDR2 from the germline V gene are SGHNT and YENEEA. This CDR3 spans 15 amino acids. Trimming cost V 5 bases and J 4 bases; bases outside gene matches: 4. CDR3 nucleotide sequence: TGTGCCAGCAGCACCGGACTAGCGGGAGTAGAGACCCAGTACTTC. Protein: CASSTGLAGVETQYF.